Listed here are 24 T cell receptor beta chains from one sample, sequenced in a study of shared clonotypes between healthy human individuals (dated by TCRdb to 2020 to 2022). Library preparation was by the immunoSEQ multiplex PCR assay. Here the immuneACCESS table is served through TCRdb, limited to in-frame sequences with V and J called. Missing clones are a known gap in these copies; in checked studies unresolved V genes cover under half, and the rest lacks a known reason. The sample table lists 1,400,000 or so clones, approximately 98.5% of them with a count of one. The ten largest clonotypes hold roughly 0.36% of the sample. Sample: naive CD4+ T cells sorted from blood. The cell subset or site label on this specimen signifies: CD45RA+ positively selected. The receptors shown here come from a man between 25 and 39 years old in good health.

The gene calls are TRBV6-1 and TRBJ2-7; 8 bases map to TRBD1. V was clipped by 4 bases and J by 5 bases; unmatched bases: 7. Germline CDR1 is MNHNS and CDR2 is SASEGT. This CDR3 has 14 amino acids. This chain's CDR3 is CASSVDRVVDEQYF. In DNA form, the CDR3 reads TGTGCCAGCAGTGTGGACAGGGTCGTCGACGAGCAGTACTTC.

This chain connects TRBV5-1 to TRBJ2-1; TRBD1 is a possible D gene (6 bases). Per germline, CDR1 SGHRS and CDR2 YFSETQ. This CDR3 has 14 amino acids. V was shortened by 4 bases and J by 5 bases, with 13 bases between the two germline ends. The CDR3 protein is CASSLQGPNNEQFF. In DNA, the CDR3 is TGCGCCAGCAGCCTACAGGGCCCAAACAATGAGCAGTTCTTC. Using reference TRBV5-1 and TRBJ2-1 for the parts outside the CDR3, the full variable domain is KAGVTQTPRYLIKTRGQQVTLSCSPISGHRSVSWYQQTPGQGLQFLFEYFSETQRNKGNFPGRFSGRQFSNSRSEMNVSTLELGDSALYLCASSLQGPNNEQFFGPGTRLTVL.

The chain couples TRBV11-2 to TRBJ2-7; D assignment may be TRBD1 or TRBD2 (5 bases each). The CDR3 has 16 residues. The germline V and J ends were trimmed by 2 bases and 6 bases, with 20 bases remaining between them. The germline CDR1 and CDR2 sequences are SGHAT and FQNNGV. The CDR3 DNA is TGTGCCAGCAGCTTACTCGGGACCGGCGCTAGGGTCGAGCAGTACTTC. Protein: CASSLLGTGARVEQYF.

The CDR3 DNA follows: TGTGCCAGCAGCTTAGGCGGGAGGGGGACCGGGGAGCTGTTTTTT. It translates to CASSLGGRGTGELFF. This sequence joins TRBV13 and TRBJ2-2; 8 bases line up with TRBD2. V gave up 0 bases and J gave up 5 bases; unmatched junction bases: 2. Germline CDR1 and CDR2: PRHDT and FYEKMQ (reference sequence). The CDR3 loop spans 15 amino acids.

This rearrangement joins TRBV14 to TRBJ2-1, with TRBD1 as a possible D gene (6 bases). V lost 1 base and J 2 bases, leaving 6 bases between the germline ends. Germline CDR1 reads SGHDN; CDR2 reads FVKESK. The CDR3 has 14 residues. CDR3 protein: CASSQGTAYNEQFF. In DNA, the CDR3 is TGTGCCAGCAGCCAAGGGACAGCCTACAATGAGCAGTTCTTC.

CDR3 coding DNA: TGTGCCAGCAGTGAGCACCCCAAGTCCCGGGAGCTGTTTTTT. This codes for CASSEHPKSRELFF. The chain joins TRBV25-1 to TRBJ2-2; no definite D call. Germline V gene data show CDR1 as MGHDK and CDR2 as SYGVNS. V lost 3 bases and J lost 9, with 14 bases in between. CDR3 length: 14 residues.

CDR3 region: CASSPRVGDGANQPQHF. CDR3 DNA: TGTGCCAGCAGCCCAAGGGTTGGGGATGGGGCCAATCAGCCCCAGCATTTT. V is TRBV5-4 and J is TRBJ1-5; the D gene is possibly TRBD1 (5 bases). From germline, CDR1 is SGHNT and CDR2 YYREEE (reference sequence). CDR3 length: 17 residues. Trimming removed 4 bases from V and 3 bases from J, with 20 bases in between.

The V gene is TRBV18, the J gene TRBJ1-1; D remains unclear. In germline, CDR1 is KGHSH, CDR2 LQKENI. This CDR3 contains 12 residues. Trimming removed 4 bases at V and 7 bases at J, with 10 bases between. The CDR3 nucleotides read TGTGCCAGCTCACTACGTATGGATGAAGCTTTCTTT. Translated, it gives CASSLRMDEAFF. Supplemented by reference TRBV18 and TRBJ1-1, the full variable domain reads NAGVMQNPRHLVRRRGQEARLRCSPMKGHSHVYWYRQLPEEGLKFMVYLQKENIIDESGMPKERFSAEFPKEGPSILRIQQVVRGDSAAYFCASSLRMDEAFFGQGTRLTVV.

The CDR3 spells CASSLESSVEKLFF. Written as DNA, the CDR3 is TGCGCCAGCAGCTTGGAGTCTAGCGTTGAAAAACTGTTTTTT. The V call is TRBV5-1, the J call TRBJ1-4, with D hard to call. Germline V gives CDR1 SGHRS, CDR2 YFSETQ. This CDR3 has 14 amino acids. V was clipped by 0 bases and J by 7 bases, with 10 bases between them.

The count of this clone is one. Other nucleotide sequences in the sample specify the same CDR3. This chain uses TRBV9 with TRBJ1-1, with D possibly matching TRBD1 (6 bases). Trimming removed 3 bases from V and 5 bases from J, with 11 bases in between. This CDR3 region has 13 residues. Germline CDR1 SGDLS, CDR2 YYNGEE. The CDR3: CASSGQVGTEAFF. CDR3 coding DNA: TGTGCCAGCAGCGGACAGGTAGGGACTGAAGCTTTCTTT.

The chain combines TRBV7-9 with TRBJ2-1; a possible D gene is TRBD1 (6 bases). Trimming left V 1 base short and J 5 bases short, with 9 bases between. CDR3 length: 14 amino acids. Germline-derived CDR1 and CDR2 are SEHNR and FQNEAQ (reference sequence). CDR3 protein: CASSLEGQHNEQFF. CDR3 coding DNA: TGTGCCAGCAGCTTAGAAGGACAGCACAATGAGCAGTTCTTC.

The chain has TRBV9 and TRBJ1-3, with D tentatively TRBD1 (6 bases). Germline CDR1 and CDR2: SGDLS and YYNGEE. Trimming pared 0 bases from V and 0 bases from J, leaving 10 bases between. The CDR3 sequence is 16 residues long. The CDR3 region is CASSVGGLSSGNTIYF. DNA of the CDR3: TGTGCCAGCAGCGTAGGGGGGCTGAGCTCTGGAAACACCATATATTTT.

The genes are TRBV28 and TRBJ2-3; 7 nucleotides match TRBD2. J lost 2 bases, V lost 5 bases, and 7 bases had no gene match. Germline lookup yields CDR1 MDHEN and CDR2 SYDVKM. The CDR3 loop spans 15 amino acids. CDR3 amino acids: CASSPGGGNTDTQYF. The CDR3 DNA reads as TGTGCCAGCAGTCCGGGGGGAGGGAACACAGATACGCAGTATTTT.

The chain has TRBV7-3 and TRBJ2-7; 8 bases are a match to TRBD2. J was trimmed by 2 bases and V by 0 bases; bases with no gene match: 3. CDR3 size: 15 residues. Germline CDR1 is SGHTA and CDR2 is FQGTGA. CDR3 DNA sequence: TGTGCCAGCAGCTTAACGGCGGGAGGAACCTACGAGCAGTACTTC. Its protein product is CASSLTAGGTYEQYF.

The chain couples TRBV7-9 to TRBJ2-3; D unresolved. Germline CDR1 is SEHNR and CDR2 is FQNEAQ (reference sequence). Trimming removed 2 bases from V and 6 bases from J, with 18 bases in between. This CDR3 is 16 amino acids long. CDR3 bases: TGTGCCAGCAGCTTATGGTCCGCCTTTGGTCGTGATACGCAGTATTTT. Residues: CASSLWSAFGRDTQYF.

The chain combines TRBV11-2 with TRBJ2-3; 8 bases are a match to TRBD2. Unmatched junction bases numbered 12, after V lost 7 bases and J lost 0 bases. Germline CDR1 and CDR2: SGHAT and FQNNGV. The CDR3 runs 17 residues. The CDR3 nucleotides read TGTGCCAGCAAAGCGGGAGTCGCCAGAATGAGCACAGATACGCAGTATTTT. Protein: CASKAGVARMSTDTQYF.

V and J are TRBV6-1 and TRBJ2-2, with D perhaps matching TRBD1 or TRBD2 (5 bases each). V lost 8 bases, J lost 4 bases, and 11 bases lay in between. The germline V gene has CDR1 MNHNS and CDR2 SASEGT. CDR3 length equals 13 residues. The CDR3 spells CASRAGATGELFF. In DNA, the CDR3 is TGTGCCAGCCGGGCCGGGGCCACCGGGGAGCTGTTTTTT.

CDR3: CASGATGLDEQYF. In nucleotides, the CDR3 is TGCGCCAGCGGCGCGACAGGGCTGGACGAGCAGTACTTC. The V and J genes are TRBV10-1 and TRBJ2-7; 7 positions match TRBD1. The CDR3 consists of 13 residues. V trimming: 8 bases; J trimming: 5 bases; junction bases outside the gene matches: 9. The V gene's germline CDR1 is WNHNN and CDR2 SYGVQD (reference sequence).

The chain joins TRBV5-1 to TRBJ1-3; possibly TRBD1 for D (6 bases). Trimming left V 5 bases short and J 0 bases short, with 12 bases between. Germline values: CDR1 SGHRS, CDR2 YFSETQ. The CDR3 is made up of 15 amino acids. The CDR3: CASSDRSSSGNTIYF. The CDR3 nucleotides read TGCGCCAGCAGTGACAGGTCGAGCTCTGGAAACACCATATATTTT.

The rearrangement links TRBV28 to TRBJ2-7; D might be TRBD2 (6 bases). The CDR3 length is 14 residues. Germline CDR1 is MDHEN and CDR2 is SYDVKM. Trimming removed 7 bases at V and 0 bases at J, with 13 bases between. The CDR3 DNA reads as TGTGCCAGCATCGTTAGCGGAGCCTCCTACGAGCAGTACTTC. It codes for CASIVSGASYEQYF.

The chain recombines TRBV14 with TRBJ1-2; D is uncertain. From germline, CDR1 is SGHDN and CDR2 FVKESK. V dropped 1 base and J dropped 1 base, with 7 bases sitting between them. The CDR3 runs 14 residues. The CDR3 region has the DNA TGTGCCAGCAGCCAAGTTAGCTATAACTATGGCTACACCTTC. Its protein is CASSQVSYNYGYTF.

The rearrangement uses TRBV27 and TRBJ2-3, with 12 bases that match TRBD2. Trimming cost V 6 bases and J 4 bases; bases outside gene matches: 17. Germline CDR1 reads MNHEY; CDR2 reads SMNVEV (reference sequence). This CDR3 region has 19 residues. CDR3 sequence (DNA): TGTGCCAGCAGGGACTCGGCTAGCGGGAGGGCCAGGCGGGCAGATACGCAGTATTTT. Amino acid sequence: CASRDSASGRARRADTQYF.

This chain uses TRBV9 with TRBJ2-2; D gene uncertain. The CDR3 is 16 amino acids. V lost 4 bases and J 6 bases, leaving 19 bases between the germline ends. CDR1 and CDR2 (germline): SGDLS, YYNGEE. CDR3 sequence: CASSPRSPLSSGELFF. The CDR3 DNA sequence: TGTGCCAGCAGCCCCCGTAGTCCCCTCTCTTCCGGGGAGCTGTTTTTT. Together with reference TRBV9 and TRBJ2-2, the CDR3 gives the full variable domain: DSGVTQTPKHLITATGQRVTLRCSPRSGDLSVYWYQQSLDQGLQFLIQYYNGEERAKGNILERFSAQQFPDLHSELNLSSLELGDSALYFCASSPRSPLSSGELFFGEGSRLTVL.

As to this clone: Other DNA sequences in the sample encode the same CDR3. The CDR3: CSVDRGSYEQYF. The CDR3 DNA reads TGCAGCGTTGACAGGGGCTCCTACGAGCAGTACTTC. The chain links TRBV29-1 to TRBJ2-7, with a weak D call TRBD1 (6 bases). V was cut by 3 bases and J by 0 bases, with 6 bases left in between. Germline V gene sequence: CDR1 SQVTM, CDR2 ANQGSEA. The CDR3 contains 12 residues.